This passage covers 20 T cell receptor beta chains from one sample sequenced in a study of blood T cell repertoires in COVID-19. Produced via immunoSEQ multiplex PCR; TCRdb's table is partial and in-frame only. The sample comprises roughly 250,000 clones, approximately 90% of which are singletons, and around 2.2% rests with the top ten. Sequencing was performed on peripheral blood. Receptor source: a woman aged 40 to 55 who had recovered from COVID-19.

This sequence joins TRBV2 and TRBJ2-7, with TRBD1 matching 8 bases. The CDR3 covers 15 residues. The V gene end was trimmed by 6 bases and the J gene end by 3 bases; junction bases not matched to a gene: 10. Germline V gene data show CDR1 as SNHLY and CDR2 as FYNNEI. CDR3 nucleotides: TGTGCCAGCAGGGAGGACAGGGCCTCTTTCTACGAGCAGTACTTC. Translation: CASREDRASFYEQYF.

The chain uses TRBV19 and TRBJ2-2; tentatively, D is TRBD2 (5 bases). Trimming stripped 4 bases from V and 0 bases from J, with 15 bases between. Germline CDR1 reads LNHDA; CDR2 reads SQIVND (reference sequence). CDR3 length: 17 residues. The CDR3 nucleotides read TGTGCCAGTAGTACCGAGAATGGGAGATCGAACACCGGGGAGCTGTTTTTT. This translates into CASSTENGRSNTGELFF.

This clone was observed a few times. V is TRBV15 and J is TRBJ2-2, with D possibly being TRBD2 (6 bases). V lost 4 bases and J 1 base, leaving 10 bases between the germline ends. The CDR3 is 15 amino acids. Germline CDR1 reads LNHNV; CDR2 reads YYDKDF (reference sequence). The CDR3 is CATSKGLQNTGELFF. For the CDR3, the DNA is TGTGCCACCAGCAAGGGACTGCAGAACACCGGGGAGCTGTTTTTT.

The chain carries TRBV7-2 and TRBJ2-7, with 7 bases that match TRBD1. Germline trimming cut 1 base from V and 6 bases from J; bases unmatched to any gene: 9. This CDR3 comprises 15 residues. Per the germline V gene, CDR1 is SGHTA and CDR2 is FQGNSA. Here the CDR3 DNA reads TGTGCCAGCAGCTTAGGTGGAACAGGGGCGGGCGAGCAGTACTTC. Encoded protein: CASSLGGTGAGEQYF.

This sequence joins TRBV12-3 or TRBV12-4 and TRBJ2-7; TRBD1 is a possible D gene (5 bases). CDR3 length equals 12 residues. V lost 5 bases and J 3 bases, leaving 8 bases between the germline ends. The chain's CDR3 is CASSPGYYEQYF. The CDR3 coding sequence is TGTGCCAGCAGTCCAGGGTACTACGAGCAGTACTTC.

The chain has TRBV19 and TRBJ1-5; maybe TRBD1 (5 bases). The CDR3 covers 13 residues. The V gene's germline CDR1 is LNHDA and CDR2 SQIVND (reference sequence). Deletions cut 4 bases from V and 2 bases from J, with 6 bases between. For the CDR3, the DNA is TGTGCCAGTAGTAGACAGCGCAATCAGCCCCAGCATTTT. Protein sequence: CASSRQRNQPQHF.

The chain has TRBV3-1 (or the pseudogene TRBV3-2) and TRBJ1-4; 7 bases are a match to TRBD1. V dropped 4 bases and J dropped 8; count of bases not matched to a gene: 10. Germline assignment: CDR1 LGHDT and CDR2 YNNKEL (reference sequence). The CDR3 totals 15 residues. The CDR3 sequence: CASSPYRGQVEKLFF. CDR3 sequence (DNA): TGTGCCAGCAGCCCTTATCGAGGACAGGTAGAAAAACTGTTTTTT.

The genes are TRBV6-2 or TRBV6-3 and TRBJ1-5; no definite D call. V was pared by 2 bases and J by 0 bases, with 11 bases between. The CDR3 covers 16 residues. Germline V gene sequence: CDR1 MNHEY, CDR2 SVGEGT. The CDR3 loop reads CASSYRSTYSNQPQHF. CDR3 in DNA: TGTGCCAGCAGTTACCGGTCAACGTATAGCAATCAGCCCCAGCATTTT.

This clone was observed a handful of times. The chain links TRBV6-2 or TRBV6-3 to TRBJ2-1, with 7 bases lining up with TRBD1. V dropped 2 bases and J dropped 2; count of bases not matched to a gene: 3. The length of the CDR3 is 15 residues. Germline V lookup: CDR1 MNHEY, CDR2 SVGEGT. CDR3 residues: CASSYRQGAYNEQFF. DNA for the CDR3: TGTGCCAGCAGTTACAGGCAGGGGGCCTACAATGAGCAGTTCTTC.

This CDR3 reads CASSTTGIYGYTF. CDR3 coding DNA: TGTGCCAGCAGCACGACAGGGATCTATGGCTACACCTTC. The J gene is TRBJ1-2, the V gene TRBV11-3; 7 bases map to TRBD1. The CDR3 is 13 amino acids. The germline CDR1 and CDR2 sequences are SGHNT and YENEEA. The ends lost 5 bases at V and 4 bases at J; junction bases unmatched: 4.

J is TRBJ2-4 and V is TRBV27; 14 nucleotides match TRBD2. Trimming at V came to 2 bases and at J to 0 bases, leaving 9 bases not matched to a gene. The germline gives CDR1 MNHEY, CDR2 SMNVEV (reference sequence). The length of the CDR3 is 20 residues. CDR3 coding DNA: TGTGCCAGCAGTTTAAGACCGGGACTAGCGGGGGATAGAGCCAAAAACATTCAGTACTTC. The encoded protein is CASSLRPGLAGDRAKNIQYF.

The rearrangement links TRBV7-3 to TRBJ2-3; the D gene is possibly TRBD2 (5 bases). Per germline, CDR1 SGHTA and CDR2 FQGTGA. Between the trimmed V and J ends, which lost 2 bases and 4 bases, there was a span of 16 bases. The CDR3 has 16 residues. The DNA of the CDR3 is TGTGCCAGCAGCTTACTACCCGGGGTTGGCCCAGATACGCAGTATTTT. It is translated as CASSLLPGVGPDTQYF.

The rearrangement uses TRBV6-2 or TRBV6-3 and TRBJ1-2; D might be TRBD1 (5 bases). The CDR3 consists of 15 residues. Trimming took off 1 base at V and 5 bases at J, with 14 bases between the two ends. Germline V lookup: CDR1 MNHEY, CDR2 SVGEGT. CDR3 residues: CASSYWDSGGYGYTF. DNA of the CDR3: TGTGCCAGCAGTTACTGGGACTCCGGAGGGTATGGCTACACCTTC.

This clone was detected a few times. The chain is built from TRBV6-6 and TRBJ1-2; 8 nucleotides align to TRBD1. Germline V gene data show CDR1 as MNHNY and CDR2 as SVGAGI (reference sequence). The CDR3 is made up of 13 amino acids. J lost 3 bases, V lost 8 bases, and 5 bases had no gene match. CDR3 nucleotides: TGTGCCAGCGCCACGACAGGGGACTATGGCTACACCTTC. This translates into CASATTGDYGYTF.

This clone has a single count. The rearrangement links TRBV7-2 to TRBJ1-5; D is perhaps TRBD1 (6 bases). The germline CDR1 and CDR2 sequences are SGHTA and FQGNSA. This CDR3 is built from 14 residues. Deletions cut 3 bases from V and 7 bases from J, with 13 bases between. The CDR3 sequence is CASSFGGWEQPQHF. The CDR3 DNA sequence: TGTGCCAGCAGCTTTGGGGGCTGGGAGCAGCCCCAGCATTTT. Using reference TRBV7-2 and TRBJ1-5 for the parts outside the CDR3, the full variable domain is GAGVSQSPSNKVTEKGKDVELRCDPISGHTALYWYRQSLGQGLEFLIYFQGNSAPDKSGLPSDRFSAERTGGSVSTLTIQRTQQEDSAVYLCASSFGGWEQPQHFGDGTRLSIL.

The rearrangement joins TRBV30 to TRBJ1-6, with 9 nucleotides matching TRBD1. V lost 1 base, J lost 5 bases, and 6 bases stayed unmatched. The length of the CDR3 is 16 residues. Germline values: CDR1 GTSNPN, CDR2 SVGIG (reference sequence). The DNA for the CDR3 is TGTGCCTGGAGTGCCCCCGGACAGGGGAATAATTCACCCCTCCACTTT. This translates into CAWSAPGQGNNSPLHF.

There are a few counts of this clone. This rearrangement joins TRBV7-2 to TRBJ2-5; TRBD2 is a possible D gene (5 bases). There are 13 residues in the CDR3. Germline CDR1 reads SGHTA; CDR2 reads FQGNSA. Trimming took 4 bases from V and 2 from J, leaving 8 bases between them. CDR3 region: CASSSGVQETQYF. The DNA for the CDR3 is TGTGCCAGCAGCTCCGGGGTGCAAGAGACCCAGTACTTC.

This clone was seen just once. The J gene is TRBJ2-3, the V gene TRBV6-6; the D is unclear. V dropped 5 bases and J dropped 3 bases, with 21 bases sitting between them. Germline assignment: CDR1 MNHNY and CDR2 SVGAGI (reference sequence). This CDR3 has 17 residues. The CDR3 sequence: CASSPDGSGARTDTQYF. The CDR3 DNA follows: TGTGCCAGCAGTCCCGACGGCTCGGGTGCAAGGACAGATACGCAGTATTTT.

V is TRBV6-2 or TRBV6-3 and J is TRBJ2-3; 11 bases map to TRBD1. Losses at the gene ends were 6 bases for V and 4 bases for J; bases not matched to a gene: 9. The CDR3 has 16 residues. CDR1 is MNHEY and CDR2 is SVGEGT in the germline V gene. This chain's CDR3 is CASSPRTGGASDTQYF. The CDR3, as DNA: TGTGCCAGCAGCCCTCGGACAGGGGGCGCATCAGATACGCAGTATTTT.

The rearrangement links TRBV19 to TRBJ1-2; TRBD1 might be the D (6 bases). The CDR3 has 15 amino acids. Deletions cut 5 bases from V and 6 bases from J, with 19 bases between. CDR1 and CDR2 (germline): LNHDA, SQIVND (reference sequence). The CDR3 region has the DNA TGTGCCAGTAGTCAGCGGGGGGCACGTTTCGATGGCTACACCTTC. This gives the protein CASSQRGARFDGYTF.